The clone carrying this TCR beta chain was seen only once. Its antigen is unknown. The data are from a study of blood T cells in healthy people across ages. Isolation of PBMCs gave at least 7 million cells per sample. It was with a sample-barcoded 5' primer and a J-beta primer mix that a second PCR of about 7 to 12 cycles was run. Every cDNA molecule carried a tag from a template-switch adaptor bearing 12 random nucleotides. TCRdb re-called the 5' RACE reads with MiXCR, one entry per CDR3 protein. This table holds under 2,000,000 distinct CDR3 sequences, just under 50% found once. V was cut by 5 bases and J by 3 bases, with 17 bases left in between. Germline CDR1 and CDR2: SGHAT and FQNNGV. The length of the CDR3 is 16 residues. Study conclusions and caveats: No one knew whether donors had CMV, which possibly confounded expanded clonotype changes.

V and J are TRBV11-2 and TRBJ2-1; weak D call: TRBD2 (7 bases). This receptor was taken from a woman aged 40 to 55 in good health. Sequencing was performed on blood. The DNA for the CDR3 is TGTGCCAGCAGCCCCCATCGGGGGGCCTACTACAATGAGCAGTTCTTC. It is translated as CASSPHRGAYYNEQFF.